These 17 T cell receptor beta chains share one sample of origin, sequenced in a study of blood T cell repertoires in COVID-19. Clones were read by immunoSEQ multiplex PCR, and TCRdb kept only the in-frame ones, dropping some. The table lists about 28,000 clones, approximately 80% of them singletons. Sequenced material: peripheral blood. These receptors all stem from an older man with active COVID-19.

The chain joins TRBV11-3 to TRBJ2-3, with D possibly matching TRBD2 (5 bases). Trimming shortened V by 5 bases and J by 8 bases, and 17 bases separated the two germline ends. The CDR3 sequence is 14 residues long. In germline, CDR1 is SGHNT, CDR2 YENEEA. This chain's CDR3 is CASSPLGGPGTQYF. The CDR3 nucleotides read TGTGCCAGCAGCCCCCTCGGAGGTCCGGGTACGCAGTATTTT.

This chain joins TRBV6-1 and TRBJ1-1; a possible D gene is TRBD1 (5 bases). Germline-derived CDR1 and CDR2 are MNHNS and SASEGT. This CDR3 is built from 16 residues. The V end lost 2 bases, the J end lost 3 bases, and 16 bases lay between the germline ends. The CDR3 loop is CASSEPRSGRDTEAFF. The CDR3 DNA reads TGTGCCAGCAGTGAACCACGTTCAGGCAGGGACACTGAAGCTTTCTTT.

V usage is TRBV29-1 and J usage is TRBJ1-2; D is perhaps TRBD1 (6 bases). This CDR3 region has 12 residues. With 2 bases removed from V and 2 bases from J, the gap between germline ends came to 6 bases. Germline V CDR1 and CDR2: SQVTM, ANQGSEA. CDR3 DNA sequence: TGCAGCGTTGAAAGGGGGAACTATGGCTACACCTTC. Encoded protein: CSVERGNYGYTF. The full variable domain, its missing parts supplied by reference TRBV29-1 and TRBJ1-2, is SAVISQKPSRDICQRGTSLTIQCQVDSQVTMMFWYRQQPGQSLTLIATANQGSEATYESGFVIDKFPISRPNLTFSTLTVSNMSPEDSSIYLCSVERGNYGYTFGSGTRLTVV.

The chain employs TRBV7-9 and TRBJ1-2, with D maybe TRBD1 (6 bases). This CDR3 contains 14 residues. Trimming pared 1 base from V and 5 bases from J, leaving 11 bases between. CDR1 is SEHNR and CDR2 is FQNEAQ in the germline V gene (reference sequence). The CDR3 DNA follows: TGTGCCAGCAGCTTAGGGAATGGACAGTATGGCTACACCTTC. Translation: CASSLGNGQYGYTF.

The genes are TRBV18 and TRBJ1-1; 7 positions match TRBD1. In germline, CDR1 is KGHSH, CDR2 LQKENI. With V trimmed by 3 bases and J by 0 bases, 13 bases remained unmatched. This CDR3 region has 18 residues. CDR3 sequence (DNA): TGTGCCAGCTCACCGGCCAACAACAGGGGTGAGATGAACACTGAAGCTTTCTTT. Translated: CASSPANNRGEMNTEAFF. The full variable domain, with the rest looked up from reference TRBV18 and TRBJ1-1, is NAGVMQNPRHLVRRRGQEARLRCSPMKGHSHVYWYRQLPEEGLKFMVYLQKENIIDESGMPKERFSAEFPKEGPSILRIQQVVRGDSAAYFCASSPANNRGEMNTEAFFGQGTRLTVV.

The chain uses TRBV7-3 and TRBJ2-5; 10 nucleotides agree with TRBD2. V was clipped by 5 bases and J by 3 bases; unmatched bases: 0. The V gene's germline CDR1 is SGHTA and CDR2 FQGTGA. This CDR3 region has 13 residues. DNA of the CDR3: TGTGCCAGCAGCAGCGGGGGGGAAGAGACCCAGTACTTC. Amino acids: CASSSGGEETQYF.

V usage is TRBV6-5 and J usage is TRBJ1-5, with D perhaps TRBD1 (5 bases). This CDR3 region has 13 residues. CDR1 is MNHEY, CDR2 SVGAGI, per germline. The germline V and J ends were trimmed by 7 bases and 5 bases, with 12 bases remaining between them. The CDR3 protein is CASTKDSDQPQHF. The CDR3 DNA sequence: TGTGCCAGCACTAAAGACAGCGATCAGCCCCAGCATTTT.

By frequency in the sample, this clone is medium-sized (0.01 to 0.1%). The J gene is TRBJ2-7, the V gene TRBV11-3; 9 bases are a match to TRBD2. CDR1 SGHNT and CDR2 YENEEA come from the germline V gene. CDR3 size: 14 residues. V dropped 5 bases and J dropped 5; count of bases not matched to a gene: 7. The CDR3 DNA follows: TGTGCCAGCAGCCCCTCGGCGGGGGGGCACGAGCAGTACTTC. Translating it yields CASSPSAGGHEQYF.

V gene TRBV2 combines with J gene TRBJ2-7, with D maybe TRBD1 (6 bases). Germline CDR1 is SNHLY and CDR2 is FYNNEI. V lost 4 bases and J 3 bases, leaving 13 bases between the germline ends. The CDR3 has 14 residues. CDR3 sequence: CASSGGDRYYEQYF. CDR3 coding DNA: TGTGCCAGCAGTGGGGGAGACAGGTACTACGAGCAGTACTTC.

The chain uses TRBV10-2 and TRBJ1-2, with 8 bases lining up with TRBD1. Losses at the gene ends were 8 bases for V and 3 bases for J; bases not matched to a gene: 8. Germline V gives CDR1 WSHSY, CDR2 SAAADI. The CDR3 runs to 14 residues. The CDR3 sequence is CASWGRGQDYGYTF. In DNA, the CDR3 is TGCGCCAGCTGGGGTAGGGGACAGGACTATGGCTACACCTTC.

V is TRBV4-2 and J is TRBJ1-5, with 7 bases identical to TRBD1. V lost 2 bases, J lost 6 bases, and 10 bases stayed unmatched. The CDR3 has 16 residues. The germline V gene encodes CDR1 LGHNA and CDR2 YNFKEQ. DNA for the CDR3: TGTGCCAGCAGCCAAACATTAGGGGGCTTGGGTCAGCCCCAGCATTTT. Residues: CASSQTLGGLGQPQHF.

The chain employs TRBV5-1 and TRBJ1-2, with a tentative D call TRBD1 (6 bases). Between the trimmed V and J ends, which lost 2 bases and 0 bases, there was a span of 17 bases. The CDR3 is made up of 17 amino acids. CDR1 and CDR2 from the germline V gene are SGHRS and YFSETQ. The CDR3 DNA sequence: TGCGCCAGCAGCTTAACTGTTGGGGGCAGGGCTAACTATGGCTACACCTTC. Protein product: CASSLTVGGRANYGYTF.

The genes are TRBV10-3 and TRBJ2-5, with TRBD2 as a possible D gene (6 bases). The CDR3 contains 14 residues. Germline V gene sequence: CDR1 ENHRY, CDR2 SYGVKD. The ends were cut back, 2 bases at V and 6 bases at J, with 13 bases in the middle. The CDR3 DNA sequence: TGTGCCATCAGTGAGGGGGGAGGAATGAAGACCCAGTACTTC. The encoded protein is CAISEGGGMKTQYF.

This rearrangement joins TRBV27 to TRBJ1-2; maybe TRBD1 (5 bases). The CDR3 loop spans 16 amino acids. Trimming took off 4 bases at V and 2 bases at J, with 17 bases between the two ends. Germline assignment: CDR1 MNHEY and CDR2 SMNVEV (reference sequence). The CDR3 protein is CASSSGGGSGNYGYTF. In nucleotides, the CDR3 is TGTGCCAGCAGTTCCGGGGGGGGATCGGGCAACTATGGCTACACCTTC.

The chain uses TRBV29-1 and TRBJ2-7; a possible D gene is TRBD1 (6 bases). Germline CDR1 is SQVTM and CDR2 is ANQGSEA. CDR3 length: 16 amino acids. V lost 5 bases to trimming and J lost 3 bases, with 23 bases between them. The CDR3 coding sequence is TGCAGCGTTAGTGAAACGTTCGGGGCAGGGGACTACGAGCAGTACTTC. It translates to CSVSETFGAGDYEQYF.

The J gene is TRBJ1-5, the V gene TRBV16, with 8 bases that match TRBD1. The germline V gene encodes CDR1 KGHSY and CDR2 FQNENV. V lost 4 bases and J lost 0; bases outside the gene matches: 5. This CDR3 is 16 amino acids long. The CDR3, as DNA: TGTGCCAGCAGCCCGGGACAGGAGTATAGCAATCAGCCCCAGCATTTT. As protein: CASSPGQEYSNQPQHF.

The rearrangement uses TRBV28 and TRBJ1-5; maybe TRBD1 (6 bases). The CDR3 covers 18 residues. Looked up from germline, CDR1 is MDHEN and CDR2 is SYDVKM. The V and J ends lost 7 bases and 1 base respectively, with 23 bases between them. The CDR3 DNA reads TGTGCCAGCACCTTAGGGGGGGCAGGGTTTGGGAGCAATCAGCCCCAGCATTTT. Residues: CASTLGGAGFGSNQPQHF.